This T cell receptor beta chain was identified during a study of cytomegalovirus exposure and HLA in healthy donors. General observations from the study: With DRB1 most and HLA-C fewest, TCR association rates differed between HLA loci in a later analysis. At a 0.05 false discovery rate, a later analysis found 18,000 or so TCR beta sequences to be associated with HLA alleles.

Use of 60 Vbeta and 13 Jbeta primers characterized the PCR. Generated by immunoSEQ multiplex PCR, the TCRdb table keeps only in-frame clones and is missing some. The sample carries about 130,000 clones, 75% to 90% recorded once. Germline CDR1 and CDR2: MDHEN and SYDVKM. CDR3 size: 13 residues. V lost 6 bases, J lost 7 bases, and 15 bases lay in between. This clone occurred once. Antigen: not known. This chain joins TRBV28 and TRBJ1-1; a weak D match, TRBD1 (6 bases). This TCR was recovered from a man between 25 and 39 years old in good health and CMV-seronegative. Sample: PBMCs. The CDR3 region is CASRAGQGIEAFF. For the CDR3, the DNA is TGTGCCAGCAGAGCGGGGCAGGGGATTGAAGCTTTCTTT.